The 2 T cell receptor beta chains listed next were all sequenced from one sample in a study of blood T cells in healthy people across ages. Combining a sample-barcoded 5' primer with a J-beta primer mix, a second PCR ran for about 6 to 11 cycles. Using its own MiXCR run on the 5' RACE reads, TCRdb lists one record per CDR3 protein. The sample yields 350,000 to 450,000 distinct CDR3 sequences, approximately 51% seen once. Sequencing was done on a sample of blood. The receptors stem from a man aged 55 to 70 in good health.

V usage is TRBV3-1 and J usage is TRBJ2-4; perhaps TRBD1 as D (5 bases). Trimming stripped 5 bases from V and 3 bases from J, with 11 bases between. CDR1 and CDR2 from the germline V gene are LGHDT and YNNKEL (reference sequence). This CDR3 is 14 amino acids long. CDR3 DNA: TGTGCCAGCAGCGAAAGGGGTGGCAAAAACATTCAGTACTTC. Its protein product is CASSERGGKNIQYF.

There are many counts of this clonotype. The gene calls are TRBV20-1 and TRBJ2-7, with TRBD1 matching over 7 bases. Trimming at V came to 3 bases and at J to 0 bases, leaving 5 bases not matched to a gene. Germline V gene data show CDR1 as DFQATT and CDR2 as SNEGSKA (reference sequence). This CDR3 comprises 14 residues. DNA for the CDR3: TGCAGTGCTAGGAGGGGGCTGTTCTCCTACGAGCAGTACTTC. Residues: CSARRGLFSYEQYF.